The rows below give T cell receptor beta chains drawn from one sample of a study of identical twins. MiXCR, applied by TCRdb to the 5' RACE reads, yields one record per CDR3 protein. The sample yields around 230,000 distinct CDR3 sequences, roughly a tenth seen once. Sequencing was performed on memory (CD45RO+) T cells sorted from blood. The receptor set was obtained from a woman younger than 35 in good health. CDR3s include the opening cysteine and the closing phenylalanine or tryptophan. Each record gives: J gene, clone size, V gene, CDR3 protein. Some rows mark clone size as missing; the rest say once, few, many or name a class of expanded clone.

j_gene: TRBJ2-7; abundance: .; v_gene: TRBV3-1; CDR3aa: CASSQAGTGSEQYF
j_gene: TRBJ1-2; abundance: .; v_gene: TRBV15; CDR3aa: CATSIELGANYGYTF
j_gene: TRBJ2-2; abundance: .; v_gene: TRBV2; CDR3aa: CASRDPFNTGELFF
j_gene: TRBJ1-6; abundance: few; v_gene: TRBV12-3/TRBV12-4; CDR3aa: CASRTASSYNSPLHF
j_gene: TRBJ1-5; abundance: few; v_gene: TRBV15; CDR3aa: CATRGKGNQPQHF
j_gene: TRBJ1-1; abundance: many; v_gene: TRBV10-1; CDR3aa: CASSERVASGAFF
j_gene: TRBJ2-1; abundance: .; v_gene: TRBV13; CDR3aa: CASSLKKGLDEQFF
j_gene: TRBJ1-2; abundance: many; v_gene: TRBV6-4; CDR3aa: CASSDSTEPSNYGYTF
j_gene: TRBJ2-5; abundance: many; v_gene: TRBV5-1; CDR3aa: CASSFRGAGETQYF
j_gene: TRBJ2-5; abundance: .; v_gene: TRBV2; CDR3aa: CASSPIPGGETQYF
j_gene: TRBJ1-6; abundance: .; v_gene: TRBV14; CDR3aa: CASSKTGQIYNSPLHF
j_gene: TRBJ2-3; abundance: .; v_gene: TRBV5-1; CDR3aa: CASREGASSDTQYF
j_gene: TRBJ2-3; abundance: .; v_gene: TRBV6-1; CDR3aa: CASSEKTSVQYF
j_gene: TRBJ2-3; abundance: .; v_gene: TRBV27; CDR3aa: CASRLRDSTDTQYF
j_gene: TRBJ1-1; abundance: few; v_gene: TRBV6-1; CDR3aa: CASKRRGRGMNTEAFF
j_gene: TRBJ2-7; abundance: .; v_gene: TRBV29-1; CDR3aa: CSGGGTGVDEQYF
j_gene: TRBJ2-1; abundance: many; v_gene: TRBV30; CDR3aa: CAWETGREQFF
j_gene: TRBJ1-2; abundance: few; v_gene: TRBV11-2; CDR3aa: CASSGSPQEGGIYGYTF
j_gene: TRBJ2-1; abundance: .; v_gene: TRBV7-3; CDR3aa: CASSPLAVNSYNEQFF
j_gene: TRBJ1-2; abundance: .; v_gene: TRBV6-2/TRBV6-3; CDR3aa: CASSERGGYGYTF
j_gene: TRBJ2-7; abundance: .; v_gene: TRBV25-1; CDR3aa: CASSEAGVGSYEQYF
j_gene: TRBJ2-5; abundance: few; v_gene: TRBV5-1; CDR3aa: CASSPGEEGETQYF
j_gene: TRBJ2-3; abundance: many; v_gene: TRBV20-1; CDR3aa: CSASQSDTQYF
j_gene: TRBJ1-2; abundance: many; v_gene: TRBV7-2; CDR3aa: CASSLGPTNYGYTF
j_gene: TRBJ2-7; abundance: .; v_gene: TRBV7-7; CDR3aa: CASSPIREDEQYF